These 26 T cell receptor beta chains came from one sample sequenced in a study of cytomegalovirus exposure and HLA in healthy donors. The PCR made use of 60 Vbeta and 13 Jbeta primers. The repertoire was sequenced with immunoSEQ multiplex PCR; TCRdb's copy has only in-frame clones and lacks some. The table includes about 110,000 clones, less than 75% detected once. Sequencing was done on a sample of PBMCs. Receptors originate from a man aged 35 to 55 in good health and CMV-seropositive.

The CDR3: CASSRHGVRGELGEQYV. The CDR3 nucleotides are TGTGCCAGCAGTCGACACGGGGTCCGGGGGGAACTGGGGGAGCAGTACGTC. This chain joins TRBV5-6 and TRBJ2-7; 7 bases match TRBD2. The germline V gene encodes CDR1 SGHDT and CDR2 YYEEEE. Trimming removed 5 bases from V and 7 bases from J; junction bases left unmatched: 21. The CDR3 runs to 17 residues.

This rearrangement joins TRBV6-5 to TRBJ2-5, with 11 nucleotides matching TRBD1. The CDR3 length is 15 residues. Trimming took 4 bases from V and 5 from J; bases not matched to a gene: 6. Germline CDR1 is MNHEY and CDR2 is SVGAGI. CDR3 in DNA: TGTGCCAGCAGTTTTGGACAGGGGGCTCGGGAGACCCAGTACTTC. Encoded protein: CASSFGQGARETQYF.

This clone was seen more than once but under ten times. The J gene is TRBJ2-7, the V gene TRBV6-5, with D maybe TRBD2 (6 bases). The V end was cut by 3 bases, the J end by 5 bases, with 14 bases between. The CDR3 length is 14 residues. CDR1 MNHEY and CDR2 SVGAGI come from the germline V gene. In DNA, the CDR3 is TGTGCCAGCAGTTATATCCAGGGAGGCCACGAGCAGTACTTC. Translation: CASSYIQGGHEQYF.

The sample holds a few counts of this clone. V gene TRBV2 combines with J gene TRBJ2-3; D is possibly TRBD1 (6 bases). V was clipped by 3 bases and J by 3 bases, with 13 bases between them. The CDR3 consists of 15 residues. CDR1 is SNHLY, CDR2 FYNNEI, per germline. The CDR3 loop is CASSEGAGDTDTQYF. CDR3 sequence (DNA): TGTGCCAGCAGTGAGGGGGCAGGGGATACAGATACGCAGTATTTT. Complete variable domain (other parts from reference TRBV2 and TRBJ2-3): EPEVTQTPSHQVTQMGQEVILRCVPISNHLYFYWYRQILGQKVEFLVSFYNNEISEKSEIFDDQFSVERPDGSNFTLKIRSTKLEDSAMYFCASSEGAGDTDTQYFGPGTRLTVL.

Only a few counts were recorded for this clone. V and J are TRBV5-1 and TRBJ2-1; 10 bases are shared with TRBD2. The junction had 8 bases not matched to a gene; V was cut back by 2 bases and J by 9 bases. This CDR3 spans 15 amino acids. Germline V CDR1 and CDR2: SGHRS, YFSETQ. The CDR3 reads CASSFVLAGAGEQFF. The CDR3 bases are TGCGCCAGCAGCTTTGTTCTAGCGGGAGCGGGTGAGCAGTTCTTC.

This clone was counted only a few times. This chain connects TRBV6-6 to TRBJ2-3; 11 bases agree with TRBD2. The germline CDR1 and CDR2 sequences are MNHNY and SVGAGI (reference sequence). V was pared by 5 bases and J by 4 bases, with 5 bases of the junction left unmatched. This CDR3 spans 15 amino acids. The CDR3 loop is CASSTLAGEADTQYF. CDR3 in DNA: TGTGCCAGCAGTACACTAGCGGGAGAAGCAGATACGCAGTATTTT.

The V and J genes are TRBV28 and TRBJ1-4, with TRBD1 matching over 9 bases. The junction had 10 bases not matched to a gene; V was cut back by 3 bases and J by 8 bases. Germline CDR1 reads MDHEN; CDR2 reads SYDVKM. This CDR3 has 16 residues. The CDR3 protein is CASSFELDRGGEKLFF. CDR3 nucleotide sequence: TGTGCCAGCAGTTTTGAATTGGACAGGGGAGGAGAAAAACTGTTTTTT.

This clone was seen more than once but under ten times. The chain combines TRBV4-3 with TRBJ2-3; TRBD2 matches at 10 bases. This CDR3 region has 16 residues. CDR1 is LGHNA and CDR2 is YSLEER in the germline V gene. V dropped 0 bases and J dropped 4; count of bases not matched to a gene: 4. The CDR3 DNA reads TGCGCCAGCAGCCAAGAATTAGCGGGAGGCCCAGATACGCAGTATTTT. Amino acids: CASSQELAGGPDTQYF.

V and J are TRBV28 and TRBJ2-7; 10 bases fit TRBD2. There are 17 residues in the CDR3. V was pared by 8 bases and J by 3 bases, with 16 bases of the junction left unmatched. Looked up from germline, CDR1 is MDHEN and CDR2 is SYDVKM. CDR3 amino acids: CASVGVSSGRVGYEQYF. The CDR3 bases are TGTGCCAGCGTGGGCGTTTCTAGCGGGAGAGTAGGCTACGAGCAGTACTTC.

In this sample, this clone turned up a few times. The chain has TRBV10-1 and TRBJ2-7; 9 positions agree with TRBD1. V shed 2 bases and J 4 bases; nucleotides not matched to a gene: 0. The germline V gene has CDR1 WNHNN and CDR2 SYGVQD (reference sequence). The length of the CDR3 is 13 residues. CDR3 loop: CASSEGQGYEQYV. The CDR3 coding sequence is TGCGCCAGCAGTGAGGGACAGGGGTACGAGCAGTACGTC.

J is TRBJ1-2 and V is TRBV19; D may be TRBD1 (6 bases). The CDR3 spans 15 residues. Germline V gene data show CDR1 as LNHDA and CDR2 as SQIVND (reference sequence). Trimming took off 3 bases at V and 2 bases at J, with 13 bases between the two ends. CDR3 residues: CASSIFYRANYGYTF. CDR3 nucleotides: TGTGCCAGTAGTATTTTTTACAGGGCGAACTATGGCTACACCTTC. Using reference TRBV19 and TRBJ1-2 for the parts outside the CDR3, the full variable domain is DGGITQSPKYLFRKEGQNVTLSCEQNLNHDAMYWYRQDPGQGLRLIYYSQIVNDFQKGDIAEGYSVSREKKESFPLTVTSAQKNPTAFYLCASSIFYRANYGYTFGSGTRLTVV.

J is TRBJ2-3 and V is TRBV29-1, with D maybe TRBD1 (6 bases). Trimming cost V 1 base and J 2 bases, with 16 bases left between them. CDR3 length: 16 amino acids. In germline, CDR1 is SQVTM, CDR2 ANQGSEA. The CDR3 loop is CSVEGNPWDNTDTQYF. CDR3 sequence (DNA): TGCAGCGTTGAAGGTAATCCCTGGGACAACACAGATACGCAGTATTTT.

This chain uses TRBV7-3 with TRBJ2-2; the match to TRBD2 covers 8 bases. The CDR3 length is 15 residues. V dropped 1 base and J dropped 6; count of bases not matched to a gene: 4. From germline, CDR1 is SGHTA and CDR2 FQGTGA. CDR3 residues: CASSLNGRVPGELFF. The DNA of the CDR3 is TGTGCCAGCAGCTTAAACGGGAGGGTCCCCGGGGAGCTGTTTTTT.

This clone has a handful of counts. The chain joins TRBV27 to TRBJ2-7; TRBD1 is a possible D gene (5 bases). Germline-derived CDR1 and CDR2 are MNHEY and SMNVEV (reference sequence). Between the trimmed V and J ends, which lost 4 bases and 1 base, there was a span of 11 bases. The CDR3 has 14 residues. The CDR3 loop is CASSSRTTSYEQYF. The CDR3 DNA follows: TGTGCCAGCAGTTCTAGGACAACTTCCTACGAGCAGTACTTC.

The V gene is TRBV7-6, the J gene TRBJ2-3, with 11 nucleotides matching TRBD1. Trimming cost V 5 bases and J 7 bases; bases outside gene matches: 11. Germline values: CDR1 SGHVS, CDR2 FNYEAQ. This CDR3 has 16 residues. Here the CDR3 reads CASSPRSGQGVYTQYF. The CDR3, as DNA: TGTGCCAGCAGCCCTAGGTCGGGACAGGGGGTTTATACGCAGTATTTT.

This chain links TRBV29-1 with TRBJ2-7; tentatively, D is TRBD1 (6 bases). This CDR3 has 14 residues. V was clipped by 1 base and J by 0 bases, with 10 bases between them. Germline CDR1 is SQVTM and CDR2 is ANQGSEA. The DNA for the CDR3 is TGCAGCGTTGAAGTAGGGGGTGGCTCCTACGAGCAGTACGTC. Translation: CSVEVGGGSYEQYV.

The chain has TRBV9 and TRBJ2-3, with a tentative D call TRBD2 (5 bases). Germline CDR1 and CDR2: SGDLS and YYNGEE. The CDR3 loop spans 15 amino acids. V lost 0 bases and J 4 bases, leaving 12 bases between the germline ends. This CDR3 is CASSVAGRISDTQYF. The CDR3 bases are TGTGCCAGCAGCGTAGCGGGAAGGATTTCAGATACGCAGTATTTT.

The chain employs TRBV6-5 and TRBJ1-1; 11 nucleotides align to TRBD1. Germline-derived CDR1 and CDR2 are MNHEY and SVGAGI. The V segment lost 5 bases and the J segment 1 base; nucleotides outside the gene matches: 3. This CDR3 spans 15 amino acids. The CDR3 is CASSIGTGGNTEAFF. The CDR3 DNA is TGTGCCAGCAGTATCGGGACAGGGGGGAACACTGAAGCTTTCTTT.

This clone was recorded a few times. The rearrangement links TRBV27 to TRBJ2-7; the D gene is possibly TRBD1 (6 bases). The CDR3 consists of 18 residues. Germline V lookup: CDR1 MNHEY, CDR2 SMNVEV (reference sequence). V dropped 7 bases and J dropped 3 bases, with 28 bases sitting between them. CDR3 sequence: CASTLISRVRTVFYEQYV. In DNA form, the CDR3 reads TGTGCCAGCACCCTAATATCCCGTGTTCGGACAGTTTTCTACGAGCAGTACGTC.

The rearrangement links TRBV6-5 to TRBJ1-1; weak D call: TRBD1 (6 bases). The CDR3 is 14 amino acids. V shed 4 bases and J shed 2 bases, with 11 bases lying between them. CDR1 is MNHEY and CDR2 is SVGAGI in the germline V gene. The CDR3 DNA reads TGTGCCAGCAGTTTATCACAGGGTAACACTGAAGCTTTCTTT. Translation: CASSLSQGNTEAFF.

This rearrangement joins TRBV10-1 to TRBJ2-1, with D uncertain. The CDR3 contains 14 residues. The germline gives CDR1 WNHNN, CDR2 SYGVQD (reference sequence). V dropped 0 bases and J dropped 7 bases, with 10 bases sitting between them. The CDR3 nucleotides are TGCGCCAGCAGTGAGTCGGATAGCAGAAATGAGCAGTTCTTC. This gives the protein CASSESDSRNEQFF.

V and J are TRBV9 and TRBJ2-7, with 7 bases identical to TRBD1. The CDR3 sequence is 15 residues long. CDR1 is SGDLS and CDR2 is YYNGEE in the germline V gene. The junction had 6 bases not matched to a gene; V was cut back by 3 bases and J by 0 bases. The CDR3 DNA reads as TGTGCCAGCAGCGCCTCCGGGACAGCCTCCTACGAGCAGTACTTC. Its translation: CASSASGTASYEQYF. Full variable domain (remainder filled in from reference TRBV9 and TRBJ2-7): DSGVTQTPKHLITATGQRVTLRCSPRSGDLSVYWYQQSLDQGLQFLIQYYNGEERAKGNILERFSAQQFPDLHSELNLSSLELGDSALYFCASSASGTASYEQYFGPGTRLTVT.

To note about this clone: Within the sample, other DNA sequences also encode this same CDR3. V gene TRBV4-1 combines with J gene TRBJ2-2, with D unclear. Trimming took off 1 base at V and 0 bases at J, with 6 bases between the two ends. CDR3 length: 15 residues. The germline V gene encodes CDR1 MGHRA and CDR2 YSYEKL. CDR3 DNA sequence: TGCGCCAGCAGCCAAGCCGTCGCGAACACCGGGGAGCTGTTTTTT. As protein: CASSQAVANTGELFF.

The V gene is TRBV2, the J gene TRBJ1-2; no firm D call. Germline V gene lookup returns CDR1 SNHLY and CDR2 FYNNEI. Trimming removed 3 bases from V and 4 bases from J, with 12 bases in between. There are 14 residues in the CDR3. CDR3 nucleotide sequence: TGTGCCAGCAGTGACGGGGAGGAGTTCTATGGCTACACCTTC. Protein sequence: CASSDGEEFYGYTF.

The V call is TRBV6-5, the J call TRBJ2-3, with D maybe TRBD2 (5 bases). V was trimmed by 5 bases and J by 5 bases, leaving 14 bases between them. The CDR3 length is 14 residues. Germline-derived CDR1 and CDR2 are MNHEY and SVGAGI. The CDR3 bases are TGTGCCAGCAGTCGGATTGCGGCGGGAGATACGCAGTATTTT. It specifies CASSRIAAGDTQYF.

This chain joins TRBV5-1 and TRBJ2-1; 7 nucleotides align to TRBD2. This CDR3 is 15 amino acids long. Germline V gene sequence: CDR1 SGHRS, CDR2 YFSETQ. Losses at the gene ends were 4 bases for V and 9 bases for J; bases not matched to a gene: 13. In nucleotides, the CDR3 is TGCGCCAGCAGCCCGACCCCCAGCGGGATGGGTGAGCAGTTCTTC. Protein product: CASSPTPSGMGEQFF.